A single T cell receptor (beta chain) is shown here with its context. Its antigen remains unidentified. Nothing much larger sits one base from this clone, and base qualities are not available. Sample treatment or condition, as interpreted from the label and publication: allogeneic hematopoietic cell transplantation with graft depleted of TCRalphabeta T cells and CD19 B cells. Transplant recipients were children who received TCRalphabeta/CD19-depleted allogeneic hematopoietic cell grafts. The germline V gene (reference sequence) yields MNHEY for CDR1 and SMNVEV for CDR2. V loses 5 bases, J loses 8 bases, and the germline ends lie 18 bases apart. The CDR3 goes from the cysteine to the phenylalanine over 15 residues. Only CDR3 DNA is held: 45 bases, read in frame from base 1. Preparation of the library involved PCR. The instrument given in TCRdb is Illumina HiSeq 2500. To normalize quantification of the TCRbeta repertoire, the TCR libraries were built with molecular barcoding that relied on unique molecular identifiers. The public sequencing data were trimmed at Q25 with fastp and processed into clonotypes with MiXCR by TCRdb, which kept only in-frame beta chains. Each CDR3 protein gets just one entry, which takes the most common genes and DNA from the rows behind it. Within this sample are some 350,000 distinct CDR3 sequences, with around 15% of them counted one time only. The ten largest make up roughly two fifths of the sample.

The data derive from a study of T-cell reconstitution after alpha-beta-depleted transplantation in children (TCRdb year 2016). For the study in its entirety: T-cell immune reconstitution after TCRalphabeta/CD19-depleted allogeneic hematopoietic cell transplantation in children was quantitatively tracked in the study by means of TCR repertoire profiling. Broader findings and caveats from the paper: The frequencies of hyperexpanded clones fell over the following months, and after one year, T-cell counts and TCRbeta diversity were mostly attributed to newly produced T cells. In some patients, high TCRbeta diversity at day 60 was attributed to recipient T cells and intrathymic progenitors that had survived conditioning. The apparently early alphabetaT-cell count recovery about two months after transplant was reportedly dependent on only several hundred rapidly expanded clones derived from non-depleted graft cells.

The receptor was derived from a male patient aged 2-15 years who had a stem cell transplant for acute lymphoblastic leukemia, so the T cells may come from the graft donor. Sample: PBMCs, mostly from graft donor cells, taken 360 days after TCRalphabeta/CD19-depleted stem cell transplant. The chain uses TRBV27 and TRBJ2-2; too little of a D gene remains to name it. CDR3 region: CASSPGSTAWGELFF. The DNA sequence follows: TGTGCCAGCAGTCCCGGGTCCACGGCGTGGGGGGAGCTGTTTTTT.